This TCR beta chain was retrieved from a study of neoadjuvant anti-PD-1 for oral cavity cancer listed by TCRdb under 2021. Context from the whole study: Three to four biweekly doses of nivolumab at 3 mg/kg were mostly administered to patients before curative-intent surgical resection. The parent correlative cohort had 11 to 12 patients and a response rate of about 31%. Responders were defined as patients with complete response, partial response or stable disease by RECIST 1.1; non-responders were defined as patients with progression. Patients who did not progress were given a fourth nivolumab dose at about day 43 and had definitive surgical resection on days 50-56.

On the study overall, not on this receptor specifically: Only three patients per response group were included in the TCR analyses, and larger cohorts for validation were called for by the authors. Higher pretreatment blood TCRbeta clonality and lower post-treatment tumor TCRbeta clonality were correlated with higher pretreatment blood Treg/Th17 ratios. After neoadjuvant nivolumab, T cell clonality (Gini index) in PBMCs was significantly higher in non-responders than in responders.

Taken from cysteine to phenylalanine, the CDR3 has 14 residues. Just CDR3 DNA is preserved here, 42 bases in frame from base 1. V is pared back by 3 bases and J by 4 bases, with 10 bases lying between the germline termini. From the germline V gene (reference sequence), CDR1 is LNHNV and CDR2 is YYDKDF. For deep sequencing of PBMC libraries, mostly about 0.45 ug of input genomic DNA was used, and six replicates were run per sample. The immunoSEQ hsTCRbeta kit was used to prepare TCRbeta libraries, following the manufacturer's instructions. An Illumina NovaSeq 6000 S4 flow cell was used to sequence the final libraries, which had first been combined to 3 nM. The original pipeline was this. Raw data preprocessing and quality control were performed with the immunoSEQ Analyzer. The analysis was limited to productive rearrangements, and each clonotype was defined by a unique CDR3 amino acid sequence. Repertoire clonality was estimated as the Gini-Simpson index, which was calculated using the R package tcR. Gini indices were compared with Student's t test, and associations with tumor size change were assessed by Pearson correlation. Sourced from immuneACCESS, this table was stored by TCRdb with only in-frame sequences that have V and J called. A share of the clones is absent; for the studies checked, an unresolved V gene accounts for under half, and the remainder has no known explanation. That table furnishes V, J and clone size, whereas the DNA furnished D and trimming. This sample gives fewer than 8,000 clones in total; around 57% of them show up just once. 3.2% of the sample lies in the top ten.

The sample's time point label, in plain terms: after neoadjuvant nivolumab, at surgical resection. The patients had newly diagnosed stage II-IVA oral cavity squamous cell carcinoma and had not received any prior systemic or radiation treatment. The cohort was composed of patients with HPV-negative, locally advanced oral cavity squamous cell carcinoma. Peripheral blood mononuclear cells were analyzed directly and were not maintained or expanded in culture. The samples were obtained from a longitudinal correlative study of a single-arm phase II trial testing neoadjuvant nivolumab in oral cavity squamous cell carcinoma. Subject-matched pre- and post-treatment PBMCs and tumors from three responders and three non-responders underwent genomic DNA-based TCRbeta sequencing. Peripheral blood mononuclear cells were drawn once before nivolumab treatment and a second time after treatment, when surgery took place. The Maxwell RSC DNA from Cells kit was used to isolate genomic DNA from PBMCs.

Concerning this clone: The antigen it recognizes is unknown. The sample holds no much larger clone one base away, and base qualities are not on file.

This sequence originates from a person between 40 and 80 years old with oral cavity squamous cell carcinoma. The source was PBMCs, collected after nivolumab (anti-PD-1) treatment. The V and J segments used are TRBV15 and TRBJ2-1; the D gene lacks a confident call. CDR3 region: CATSSNVGYNEQFF. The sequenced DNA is TGTGCCACCAGCAGTAATGTCGGGTACAATGAGCAGTTCTTC.